The clone carrying this T cell receptor beta chain has only a few counts. Its antigen is not identified. This entry belongs to a study of radiotherapy plus CTLA-4 blockade in lung cancer. Study-level information: Objective response was observed in roughly 20% of patients, and disease control in approximately 30%. Overall study findings and caveats: In blood, TCR clones derived from the tumor expanded after radiotherapy plus ipilimumab. Reportedly, early blood T cell clone dynamics best predicted response, with interferon-beta.

Data came from immunoSEQ multiplex PCR; TCRdb stores just in-frame clones and leaves some out. The table has around 82,000 clones, about 84% seen once. The V and J ends lost 5 bases and 0 bases respectively, with 14 bases between them. CDR3 length: 16 amino acids. CDR1 is SGHAT and CDR2 is FQNNGV in the germline V gene. The J gene is TRBJ2-1, the V gene TRBV11-2; tentative D call: TRBD2 (5 bases). This sample comprised peripheral blood, obtained from a patient treated with radiotherapy plus ipilimumab. This clonotype was obtained from a human donor with non-small cell lung cancer who had stable disease on radiotherapy plus ipilimumab. CDR3 sequence: CASSLTRGSSYNEQFF. CDR3 nucleotides: TGTGCCAGCAGCCTGACCCGTGGGAGCTCCTACAATGAGCAGTTCTTC.